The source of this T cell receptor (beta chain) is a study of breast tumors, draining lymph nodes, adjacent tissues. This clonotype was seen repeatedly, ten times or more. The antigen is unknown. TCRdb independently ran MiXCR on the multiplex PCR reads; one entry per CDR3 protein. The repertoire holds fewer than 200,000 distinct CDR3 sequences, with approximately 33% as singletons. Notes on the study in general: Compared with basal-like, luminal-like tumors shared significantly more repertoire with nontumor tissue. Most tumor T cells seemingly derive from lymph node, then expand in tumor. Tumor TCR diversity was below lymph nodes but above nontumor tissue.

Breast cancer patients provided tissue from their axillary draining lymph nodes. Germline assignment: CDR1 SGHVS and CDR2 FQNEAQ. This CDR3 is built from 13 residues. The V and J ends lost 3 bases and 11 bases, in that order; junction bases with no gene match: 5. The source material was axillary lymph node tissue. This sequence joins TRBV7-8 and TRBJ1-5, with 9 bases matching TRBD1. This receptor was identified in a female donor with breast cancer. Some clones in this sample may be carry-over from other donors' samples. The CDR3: CASSLDRGWAQHF. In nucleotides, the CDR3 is TGTGCCAGCAGCTTGGACAGGGGTTGGGCCCAGCATTTT.